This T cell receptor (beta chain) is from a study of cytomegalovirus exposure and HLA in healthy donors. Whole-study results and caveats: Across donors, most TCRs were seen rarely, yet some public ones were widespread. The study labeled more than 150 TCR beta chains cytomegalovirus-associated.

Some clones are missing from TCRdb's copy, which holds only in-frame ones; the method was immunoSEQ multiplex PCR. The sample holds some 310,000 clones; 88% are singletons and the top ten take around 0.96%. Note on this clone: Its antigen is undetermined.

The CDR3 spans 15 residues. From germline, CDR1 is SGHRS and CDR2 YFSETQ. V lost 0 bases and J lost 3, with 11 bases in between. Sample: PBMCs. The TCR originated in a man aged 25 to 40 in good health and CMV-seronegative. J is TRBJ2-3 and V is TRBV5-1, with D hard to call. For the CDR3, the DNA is TGCGCCAGCAGCTTGGCACAAAGGAGTACAGATACGCAGTATTTT. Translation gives CASSLAQRSTDTQYF.